This TCR beta chain was sequenced during a study of cytomegalovirus exposure and HLA in healthy donors (dated by TCRdb to the late 2010s). Describing the broader study: The roughly 670 repertoires of the first cohort and the 110 or so validation repertoires were produced on the same platform, according to a later analysis. To predict cytomegalovirus infection status, the study combined high-throughput TCR immunosequencing, statistical association of individual TCRs with disease status, and machine learning. The study aimed to test whether cataloging public T cell receptors could reveal signatures of past pathogen exposure. Along with the roughly 670-subject first cohort, a separate validation cohort of 120 different subjects was used.

The library was prepared using the immunoSEQ multiplex PCR assay. As for the original processing: To diagnose cytomegalovirus status from the catalog of TCR beta chain sequences, a statistical classification framework was built. TCRdb limited this immuneACCESS table to in-frame rearrangements with V and J called. A share of clones is missing; checked studies link under half to unresolved V genes, and the rest is unexplained. That table supplies the V and J calls and clone size; D and trimming were determined from the DNA. This sample holds about 150,000 clones; 88% were observed only once. The leading ten clones occupy 2.5% to 3.5% of the sample. CDR1 and CDR2, looked up from the germline V gene, are SGHRS and YFSETQ. V is clipped by 0 bases and J by 5 bases, and the sequence between their germline boundaries is 7 bases long. Taken from cysteine to phenylalanine, the CDR3 has 13 residues. Here the CDR3 DNA is all that survives: 39 bases in frame from base 1.

The donors belonged to the validation cohort of about 120 subjects, which was separate from the roughly 670-subject first cohort. The full study reports these points: Of the cluster scores, 90% to 95% were above 0 in a later analysis, which found that TCRs clustered in the first cohort also tended to co-occur in the 120 validation repertoires. Three of the identified cytomegalovirus-associated TCR beta chains were confirmed in vitro to be specific for cytomegalovirus antigens. A later analysis lacked HLA typing for the validation cohort, so it scored co-occurrence in that cohort across all 130 or so repertoires. The study gave a list of 150 to 200 TCR beta chains associated with cytomegalovirus. Cytomegalovirus status was reported to be diagnosed by the classifier with high specificity and sensitivity in both the original and validation cohorts. While some public TCRs were present in many individuals, most TCR sequences turned up only very rarely across donors. The authors suggested that the approach could potentially be generalized to other disease states and immunological phenotypes.

To note about this clone: What antigen it recognizes has not been identified. No base qualities exist here, and no much larger clone lies one base off it.

The TCR originated in a young man in good health and CMV-seronegative. This receptor chain uses TRBV5-1 and TRBJ2-3, with the D gene not clear enough to name. Sequences were obtained from PBMCs. CDR3 protein: CASSLAVGDTQYF. The DNA sequence is TGCGCCAGCAGCTTGGCGGTCGGAGATACGCAGTATTTT.